Each of the 20 T cell receptor beta chains below was sequenced from the same sample in a study of shared clonotypes between healthy human individuals. Sequenced by immunoSEQ multiplex PCR; TCRdb stores in-frame clones only, minus some. The table includes 2,500,000 or so clones, 90% to 95% detected once. The sample taken for sequencing was naive CD4+ T cells from PBMCs. Subset given: CD45RA+ positively selected. The receptors stem from a man in his late teens or twenties in good health. Some clones in this sample may be carry-over from other donors' samples.

The CDR3 spells CASSLDNPYTEAFF. The CDR3, as DNA: TGTGCCAGCAGCTTAGATAACCCGTACACTGAAGCTTTCTTT. This rearrangement joins TRBV11-2 to TRBJ1-1; no clear D. CDR3 length: 14 amino acids. The germline V gene has CDR1 SGHAT and CDR2 FQNNGV. The V end was cut by 0 bases, the J end by 3 bases, with 8 bases between.

The chain joins TRBV6-9 to TRBJ1-5, with a tentative D call TRBD1 (5 bases). Germline V gene data show CDR1 as MNHGY and CDR2 as SVAAGI. The CDR3 extends over 18 amino acids. V gave up 0 bases and J gave up 0 bases, with 15 bases separating them. CDR3: CASSYSSQGHYSNQPQHF. The CDR3 region has the DNA TGTGCCAGCAGTTATTCGAGCCAGGGCCATTATAGCAATCAGCCCCAGCATTTT.

The chain employs TRBV7-2 and TRBJ1-1; D unresolved. Between the trimmed V and J ends, which lost 5 bases and 5 bases, there was a span of 12 bases. The CDR3 is 13 residues long. Germline V gives CDR1 SGHTA, CDR2 FQGNSA. The CDR3 here is CASSRLVGTEAFF. CDR3 in DNA: TGTGCCAGCAGCCGACTCGTTGGGACTGAAGCTTTCTTT.

V is TRBV6-1 and J is TRBJ1-5; 8 bases are a match to TRBD1. Losses at the gene ends were 4 bases for V and 2 bases for J; bases not matched to a gene: 13. Per the germline V gene, CDR1 is MNHNS and CDR2 is SASEGT. CDR3 length equals 18 residues. This CDR3 reads CASSGGQGLGEGNQPQHF. In nucleotides, the CDR3 is TGTGCCAGCAGTGGCGGACAGGGCCTTGGGGAGGGCAATCAGCCCCAGCATTTT.

This clone was detected only a few times. The CDR3 loop reads CASSPTSGTDTQYF. In DNA, the CDR3 is TGTGCCAGCAGTCCGACTAGCGGCACAGATACGCAGTATTTT. V gene TRBV6-6 combines with J gene TRBJ2-3; 8 bases align to TRBD2. V lost 5 bases, J lost 1 base, and 2 bases stayed unmatched. This CDR3 contains 14 residues. From germline, CDR1 is MNHNY and CDR2 SVGAGI (reference sequence).

The rearrangement links TRBV5-1 to TRBJ1-2; D is perhaps TRBD1 (5 bases). Deletions cut 4 bases from V and 6 bases from J, with 13 bases between. CDR3 length: 13 amino acids. The germline gives CDR1 SGHRS, CDR2 YFSETQ. The CDR3, as DNA: TGCGCCAGCAGCCGGGACTGGGGTAATGGCTACACCTTC. Translated: CASSRDWGNGYTF. Supplemented by reference TRBV5-1 and TRBJ1-2, the full variable domain reads KAGVTQTPRYLIKTRGQQVTLSCSPISGHRSVSWYQQTPGQGLQFLFEYFSETQRNKGNFPGRFSGRQFSNSRSEMNVSTLELGDSALYLCASSRDWGNGYTFGSGTRLTVV.

This CDR3 is CASSFSQGLQTPYEQYF. In DNA, the CDR3 is TGTGCCAGCAGTTTCTCGCAGGGACTACAAACCCCCTACGAGCAGTACTTC. The chain couples TRBV28 to TRBJ2-7; TRBD2 aligns across 7 bases. The CDR3 has 17 amino acids. CDR1 is MDHEN, CDR2 SYDVKM, per germline. J was trimmed by 2 bases and V by 3 bases; bases with no gene match: 13.

This rearrangement joins TRBV27 to TRBJ1-1; TRBD1 is a possible D gene (5 bases). V lost 1 base, J lost 7 bases, and 16 bases lay in between. Germline V gives CDR1 MNHEY, CDR2 SMNVEV (reference sequence). CDR3 size: 15 residues. The CDR3 coding sequence is TGTGCCAGCAGTTTATGGTCGGGGGGGTCAAATGAAGCTTTCTTT. It specifies CASSLWSGGSNEAFF.

The chain recombines TRBV7-3 with TRBJ2-1; D not certain. CDR1 is SGHTA, CDR2 FQGTGA, per germline. CDR3 length: 16 residues. Trimming removed 6 bases from V and 0 bases from J, with 15 bases in between. The chain's CDR3 is CASSTWAGSSYNEQFF. CDR3 bases: TGTGCCAGCAGTACATGGGCCGGTAGCTCCTACAATGAGCAGTTCTTC.

CDR3 amino acids: CASSYSGTLRDTEAFF. The CDR3 DNA sequence: TGTGCCAGCAGTTACTCTGGGACCCTTCGTGACACTGAAGCTTTCTTT. This chain uses TRBV6-5 with TRBJ1-1; a possible D gene is TRBD1 (5 bases). CDR3 length: 16 amino acids. Looked up from germline, CDR1 is MNHEY and CDR2 is SVGAGI. V was shortened by 0 bases and J by 3 bases, with 14 bases between the two germline ends.

V usage is TRBV23-1 and J usage is TRBJ2-3; 8 bases match TRBD1. TRBV23-1 is placed among ORFs of uncertain function. The CDR3 spans 18 residues. V trimming: 0 bases; J trimming: 0 bases; junction bases outside the gene matches: 8. The CDR3 DNA is TGCGCCAGCAGTCAATCGGCTCCCGGACAGGGAAGCACAGATACGCAGTATTTT. Its protein is CASSQSAPGQGSTDTQYF.

The chain is built from TRBV7-6 and TRBJ2-7; the match to TRBD1 covers 9 bases. Trimming cost V 5 bases and J 3 bases; bases outside gene matches: 8. This CDR3 comprises 15 residues. From germline, CDR1 is SGHVS and CDR2 FNYEAQ. CDR3 DNA sequence: TGTGCCAGCAGCGCATACAGGGGGCGCCGCTACGAGCAGTACTTC. This codes for CASSAYRGRRYEQYF.

The rearrangement links TRBV5-8 to TRBJ2-7, with D perhaps being TRBD1 or TRBD2 (5 bases each). Germline V CDR1 and CDR2: SGHTS, YDEGEE. V was cut by 0 bases and J by 0 bases, with 16 bases left in between. The CDR3 contains 17 residues. For the CDR3, the DNA is TGTGCCAGCAGCTTGGCTTCTGGGGCGGGCAGCTCCTACGAGCAGTACTTC. Translation gives CASSLASGAGSSYEQYF.

This clone came up once. The genes are TRBV15 and TRBJ1-3; D is unresolved. Per germline, CDR1 LNHNV and CDR2 YYDKDF (reference sequence). The CDR3 runs to 15 residues. The ends were cut back, 1 base at V and 0 bases at J, with 7 bases in the middle. The CDR3 DNA reads as TGTGCCACCAGCAGAGGAGTAGACTCTGGAAACACCATATATTTT. Translation: CATSRGVDSGNTIYF.

This chain joins TRBV4-1 and TRBJ1-5; D perhaps matches TRBD1 (5 bases). From germline, CDR1 is MGHRA and CDR2 YSYEKL. The CDR3 spans 15 residues. The V end was cut by 1 base, the J end by 3 bases, with 10 bases between. The CDR3 region is CASSQVWGDNQPQHF. CDR3 DNA sequence: TGCGCCAGCAGCCAAGTCTGGGGGGACAATCAGCCCCAGCATTTT.

V and J are TRBV28 and TRBJ1-2; 7 positions match TRBD1. CDR3 size: 14 residues. J was trimmed by 4 bases and V by 2 bases; bases with no gene match: 4. CDR1 and CDR2 (germline): MDHEN, SYDVKM. The CDR3 loop is CASSLAAGGYGYTF. The CDR3 DNA reads as TGTGCCAGCAGTTTAGCTGCAGGGGGCTATGGCTACACCTTC.

This sequence joins TRBV5-1 and TRBJ1-2, with a weak D call TRBD1 (5 bases). V lost 4 bases and J 7 bases, leaving 20 bases between the germline ends. This CDR3 spans 15 amino acids. Germline V lookup: CDR1 SGHRS, CDR2 YFSETQ. The CDR3, as DNA: TGCGCCAGCAGCCCTAGTGGGACGGACCGGGGTGGCTACACCTTC. The encoded protein is CASSPSGTDRGGYTF.

With regard to this clone: Other DNA sequences of this sample code for an identical CDR3. J is TRBJ2-5 and V is TRBV5-1; D possibly corresponds to TRBD1 (6 bases). The length of the CDR3 is 13 residues. The V end lost 3 bases, the J end lost 4 bases, and 10 bases lay between the germline ends. In germline, CDR1 is SGHRS, CDR2 YFSETQ. The chain's CDR3 is CASSSQGAETQYF. Here the CDR3 DNA reads TGCGCCAGCAGCTCACAGGGCGCAGAGACCCAGTACTTC.

The J gene is TRBJ2-3, the V gene TRBV11-3; D is possibly TRBD2 (7 bases). V gave up 5 bases and J gave up 1 base, with 16 bases separating them. There are 16 residues in the CDR3. Germline V lookup: CDR1 SGHNT, CDR2 YENEEA. DNA for the CDR3: TGTGCCAGCAGCGAGGGGGGACTATATCGCACAGATACGCAGTATTTT. Translation: CASSEGGLYRTDTQYF.

The gene calls are TRBV28 and TRBJ2-7; 10 bases fit TRBD1. Germline CDR1 reads MDHEN; CDR2 reads SYDVKM. The CDR3 sequence is 18 residues long. J lost 5 bases, V lost 8 bases, and 21 bases had no gene match. The CDR3 spells CASSDIHLGTGDLHEQYF. The CDR3, as DNA: TGTGCCAGCTCGGACATTCATCTCGGGACAGGGGACCTCCACGAGCAGTACTTC.